This TCR beta chain was recovered during a study of cytomegalovirus exposure and HLA in healthy donors. Study at large: According to later analysis, the same platform produced the 90 to 150 validation and under 700 first-cohort repertoires.

Using immunoSEQ multiplex PCR, the repertoire was profiled, and TCRdb retains in-frame clones only, with some absent. The sample lists 55,000 to 70,000 clones; 85% to 95% were seen once. This clone has only one observation. The antigen is unknown. General study points: TCR beta chains numbering under 200 were designated cytomegalovirus-associated. The tendency of first-cohort TCR clusters to co-occur in the roughly 110 validation repertoires was the finding of a later analysis.

A 120-subject validation cohort, separate from the approximately 690-subject first cohort, supplied the donors. Sequenced: PBMCs. The receptor's source is a young man in good health and CMV-seronegative.

CDR3 nucleotides: TGTGCCAGCAGCCAATGGGGTCAAGGGAGTGAAGCTTTCTTT. It translates to CASSQWGQGSEAFF. The V call is TRBV14, the J call TRBJ1-1, with unresolved D. The CDR3 sequence is 14 residues long. Between the trimmed V and J ends, which lost 2 bases and 7 bases, there was a span of 14 bases. From germline, CDR1 is SGHDN and CDR2 FVKESK.